This TCR beta chain appears in the sequencing data of a study of OX40 agonist ivuxolimab in advanced cancers. Patients were ineligible given autoimmune disease history or systemic immunosuppression. Sampling of blood occurred at baseline, cycle 4 day 1, and cycle 7 day 1. Generated by immunoSEQ multiplex PCR, the TCRdb table keeps only in-frame clones and is missing some. The profile shows under 80,000 clones, approximately 85% of them singletons. CDR3 length: 14 residues. Germline values: CDR1 LNHDA, CDR2 SQIVND (reference sequence). With 7 bases removed from V and 1 base from J, the gap between germline ends came to 14 bases.

The origin of this receptor is an adult with an advanced solid tumor such as melanoma, head and neck, liver or kidney cancer. Sample: CD4+ or CD8+ T cells sorted from blood, taken in a trial of the OX40 agonist ivuxolimab. The genes are TRBV19 and TRBJ2-7, with D maybe TRBD2 (6 bases). CDR3 coding DNA: TGTGCCAGTATGCGGGGCCAGGGTTCCTACGAGCAGTACTTC. The encoded protein is CASMRGQGSYEQYF.